This T cell receptor (beta chain) derives from a study of tumor T cells in aggressive B-cell lymphoma. Sequencing used immunoSEQ multiplex PCR; TCRdb keeps in-frame clones, though not all of them. This sample has more than 750 clones, with about 88% found just once. CDR1 LNHDA and CDR2 SQIVND come from the germline V gene (reference sequence). Trimming took off 5 bases at V and 2 bases at J, with 16 bases between the two ends. The length of the CDR3 is 15 residues. The V gene is TRBV19, the J gene TRBJ2-7, with D possibly being TRBD2 (6 bases). Sequencing input: tumor tissue. This TCR derives from an adult with diffuse large B cell lymphoma. The CDR3 here is CASSGTGTGPYEQYF. In DNA, the CDR3 is TGTGCCAGTAGTGGAACCGGGACTGGTCCCTACGAGCAGTACTTC.